A selection of T cell receptor beta chains follows, all from one sample in a study of blood T cells in healthy people across ages. TCRdb processed the 5' RACE reads anew with MiXCR; each CDR3 protein has one entry. The sample shows approximately 820,000 distinct CDR3 sequences, 40% to 50% of them seen only once. The material sequenced was blood. The receptor set was obtained from a man aged 55-75 years in good health. CDR3s include the opening cysteine and the closing phenylalanine or tryptophan. The D gene is left open where the match is weak. For some rows the clone size is stated as once, few or many, or as a class when expanded; others skip it.

clone size | J gene | D gene | V gene | CDR3 protein | CDR3 DNA
few | TRBJ2-7 | TRBD2 | TRBV4-1 | CASSQDPTSGDFSYEQYF | TGCGCCAGCAGCCAAGACCCGACTAGCGGGGACTTCTCCTACGAGCAGTACTTC
many | TRBJ2-1 | - | TRBV5-1 | CASRPGSGSSYNEQFF | TGCGCCAGCAGGCCTGGGAGCGGTTCCTCCTACAATGAGCAGTTCTTC
- | TRBJ2-3 | TRBD2 | TRBV29-1 | CSVKSGGGTDTQYF | TGCAGCGTTAAGAGCGGGGGGGGCACAGATACGCAGTATTTT
- | TRBJ2-3 | - | TRBV20-1 | CSALSLGRPLTQYF | TGCAGTGCTTTAAGTTTGGGTCGGCCCCTTACGCAGTATTTT
- | TRBJ2-5 | - | TRBV18 | CASSSRLLDAQYF | TGTGCCAGCTCATCCCGACTGCTCGACGCCCAGTACTTC
- | TRBJ2-1 | - | TRBV6-2/TRBV6-3 | CACSIRGGRVGFF | TGTGCCTGCAGTATCCGGGGTGGGAGAGTCGGGTTCTTC
- | TRBJ2-5 | TRBD2 | TRBV20-1 | CSARDRPAGANQETQYF | TGCAGTGCTAGAGATCGTCCAGCGGGGGCCAACCAAGAGACCCAGTACTTC
few | TRBJ2-2 | - | TRBV20-1 | CSARDAREFANTGELFF | TGCAGTGCTAGAGATGCCCGGGAGTTCGCGAACACCGGGGAGCTGTTTTTT
- | TRBJ1-1 | - | TRBV30 | CASGSLNAEAFF | TGTGCCTCGGGGAGTCTAAACGCTGAAGCTTTCTTT
- | TRBJ2-5 | TRBD2 | TRBV7-9 | CASSDPSSGGPGQYF | TGTGCCAGCAGCGACCCCTCTAGCGGGGGCCCCGGGCAGTACTTC
few | TRBJ2-6 | - | TRBV4-2 | CASSQAGQSSGANVLTF | TGTGCCAGCAGCCAGGCGGGACAGTCCTCTGGGGCCAACGTCCTGACTTTC
few | TRBJ2-5 | TRBD2 | TRBV20-1 | CSATGTSGGQRETQYF | TGCAGTGCTACCGGGACTAGCGGGGGGCAAAGAGAGACCCAGTACTTC
few | TRBJ2-1 | TRBD2 | TRBV6-5 | CASRKSGGDEQFF | TGTGCCAGCAGAAAGTCGGGGGGTGATGAGCAGTTCTTC
- | TRBJ2-1 | - | TRBV20-1 | CSARDSAYNEQFF | TGCAGTGCTAGAGATAGCGCCTACAATGAGCAGTTCTTC
- | TRBJ2-1 | - | TRBV27 | CASSLSTQGRPQEDEQFF | TGTGCCAGCAGTTTATCGACGCAGGGGCGCCCGCAGGAGGATGAGCAGTTCTTC
many | TRBJ2-3 | - | TRBV12-3/TRBV12-4 | CASSYGGSTDTQYF | TGTGCCAGCAGTTACGGGGGTAGCACAGATACGCAGTATTTT
few | TRBJ2-3 | - | TRBV6-2/TRBV6-3 | CASRESPLDTQYF | TGTGCCAGCAGGGAGAGTCCCCTCGATACGCAGTATTTT
- | TRBJ2-1 | TRBD2 | TRBV3-1 | CASSQDYLAGVMGEQFF | TGTGCCAGCAGCCAAGATTACCTAGCGGGGGTTATGGGAGAGCAGTTCTTC
many | TRBJ2-5 | TRBD1 | TRBV12-3/TRBV12-4 | CASSLGDRGETQYF | TGTGCCAGCAGTTTAGGGGACAGAGGGGAGACCCAGTACTTC
- | TRBJ2-7 | - | TRBV11-3 | CASSLDAGSSYEQYF | TGTGCCAGCAGCTTAGATGCCGGGAGCTCCTACGAGCAGTACTTC
- | TRBJ2-7 | TRBD1 | TRBV7-9 | CASSHRDRSYEQYF | TGTGCCAGCAGCCATCGGGACAGATCCTACGAGCAGTACTTC
- | TRBJ2-7 | - | TRBV27 | CASRLKGAGPYEQYF | TGTGCCAGCAGACTAAAAGGGGCCGGGCCCTACGAGCAGTACTTC
- | TRBJ1-5 | - | TRBV28 | CASKLTRRNQPQHF | TGTGCCAGCAAACTCACCAGGCGGAATCAGCCCCAGCATTTT
- | TRBJ1-1 | - | TRBV28 | CASSLSFEAFF | TGTGCCAGCAGTTTATCATTTGAAGCTTTCTTT
few | TRBJ2-3 | - | TRBV6-6 | CASVTDGASDTQYF | TGTGCCAGCGTTACTGATGGCGCGTCCGATACGCAGTATTTT
few | TRBJ2-3 | - | TRBV13 | CASSGGTDSQYF | TGTGCCAGCAGCGGCGGGACAGACTCGCAGTATTTT
few | TRBJ2-5 | - | TRBV6-6 | CASSYWGGETQYF | TGTGCCAGCAGTTACTGGGGAGGCGAGACCCAGTACTTC
- | TRBJ1-2 | - | TRBV4-3 | CASSPSRTEIYGYTF | TGCGCCAGCAGCCCTTCCCGGACAGAAATTTATGGCTACACCTTC
few | TRBJ1-2 | - | TRBV4-3 | CASSQERGARDGYTF | TGCGCCAGCAGCCAAGAGAGGGGCGCTAGGGATGGCTACACCTTC
few | TRBJ1-2 | TRBD1 | TRBV27 | CASSSLDRLNYGYTF | TGTGCCAGCAGTTCCTTGGACAGGCTTAACTATGGCTACACCTTC
- | TRBJ2-1 | TRBD1 | TRBV24-1 | CATSDGQGGRYNEQFF | TGTGCCACCAGTGATGGACAGGGCGGTCGGTACAATGAGCAGTTCTTC
- | TRBJ2-7 | TRBD1 | TRBV7-2 | CASSSGDRGRYEQYF | TGTGCCAGCAGCTCCGGAGACAGGGGCCGGTACGAGCAGTACTTC
- | TRBJ2-7 | - | TRBV4-3 | CASSQAGRDYNEQYF | TGCGCCAGCAGCCAAGCAGGGCGAGATTACAATGAGCAGTACTTC
many | TRBJ1-1 | - | TRBV30 | CAWSWLGSQAFF | TGTGCCTGGAGTTGGCTGGGGTCCCAAGCTTTCTTT
few | TRBJ1-6 | TRBD1 | TRBV7-9 | CASTVGTGHSPLHF | TGTGCCAGCACCGTCGGGACAGGGCATTCACCCCTCCACTTT
- | TRBJ2-3 | - | TRBV12-3/TRBV12-4 | CASSLVTRGDTQYF | TGTGCCAGCAGTTTAGTGACTAGAGGCGATACGCAGTATTTT
- | TRBJ1-1 | - | TRBV13 | CASSLGVRQLNTEAFF | TGTGCCAGCAGCTTAGGAGTTCGCCAATTGAACACTGAAGCTTTCTTT
- | TRBJ2-4 | - | TRBV5-1 | CASSSTSGLAKNIQYF | TGCGCCAGCAGCTCCACCAGCGGGCTAGCCAAAAACATTCAGTACTTC
- | TRBJ2-7 | TRBD1 | TRBV9 | CVSSAAGTGEYEQYF | TGTGTCAGCAGCGCTGCCGGGACAGGGGAATACGAGCAGTACTTC